This T cell receptor beta chain was sequenced for a study of shared clonotypes between healthy human individuals. Overall study: Per donor, CD8 memory used one plate, CD8 naive used two, CD4 memory used three and CD4 naive used three. Whole-study results and caveats: Inspection by rarefaction showed sorted-subset sequencing to be incomplete despite large depth.

Details on this clone: Antigen unknown.

The study ran the assay at deep level. Libraries were prepared by immunoSEQ multiplex PCR; TCRdb keeps only in-frame clonotypes and omits some of them. The sample holds nearly 1 million clones, approximately 80% seen once. Germline assignment: CDR1 SGHTA and CDR2 FQGNSA. This CDR3 is 14 amino acids long. V lost 5 bases and J lost 7; bases outside the gene matches: 7. Specimen: memory CD4+ T cells sorted from blood. As for subset: CD45RA-negative fraction. This TCR came from a man between 18 and 35 years old in good health. The chain recombines TRBV7-2 with TRBJ2-1; 8 positions match TRBD2. The CDR3 sequence is CASSQGLGGNEQFF. The CDR3 region has the DNA TGTGCCAGCAGCCAGGGACTAGGGGGAAATGAGCAGTTCTTC.